The T cell receptor beta chain under discussion was sequenced for a study of cytomegalovirus exposure and HLA in healthy donors. PCR was performed using 60 Vbeta and 13 Jbeta primers. Clones were sequenced by immunoSEQ multiplex PCR, and TCRdb holds only the in-frame ones, with some missing. Among roughly 120,000 clones listed, 60% to 80% were seen once. General observations from the study: Later on, a genetic analysis was performed. It linked a missense variant in DCLRE1C with V- and J-gene trimming of TCR beta.

Germline trimming cut 2 bases from V and 7 bases from J; bases unmatched to any gene: 7. CDR1 SGHRS and CDR2 YFSETQ come from the germline V gene. The CDR3 totals 15 residues. About this clone: The antigen is unknown.

The sample taken for sequencing was PBMCs. The TCR was taken from a man aged 45-65 years in good health and CMV-seropositive. The chain is built from TRBV5-1 and TRBJ1-4; TRBD1 agrees at 8 bases. The CDR3 DNA is TGCGCCAGCAGCTTTGGTGACAGGGGAGGTGAAAAACTGTTTTTT. Its translation is CASSFGDRGGEKLFF.